The rows below give T cell receptor beta chains drawn from one sample of a study of PD-1 blockade in classical Hodgkin lymphoma. Repertoires were generated with immunoSEQ multiplex PCR, while TCRdb's copy carries only in-frame clones and drops some. The sample records 15,000 to 18,000 clones, around 84% being singletons. The material sequenced was CD4+ T cells from blood. These receptors were taken from a human donor with classical Hodgkin lymphoma. Each CDR3 is given with its conserved first and last residue. Fields, in order: D gene, J gene, V gene, clone size, CDR3 DNA, CDR3 protein. D genes are given only for firm matches. Some rows have no size entry. The others give once, few or many, or a class for an expanded clone.

D gene: TRBD2
J gene: TRBJ2-7
V gene: TRBV7-2
clone size: .
CDR3 DNA: TGTGCCAGCAGCCCCGGAAACTCGGGACTAGCGGGAGGTTACGAGCAGTACTTC
CDR3 protein: CASSPGNSGLAGGYEQYF

D gene: .
J gene: TRBJ2-7
V gene: TRBV5-1
clone size: .
CDR3 DNA: TGCGCCAGCAGCCGGAACCAGGGGCAAGCTTACTTC
CDR3 protein: CASSRNQGQAYF

D gene: .
J gene: TRBJ2-5
V gene: TRBV19
clone size: few
CDR3 DNA: TGTGCCAGTGGTGAGCGTTCACAAGAGACCCAGTACTTC
CDR3 protein: CASGERSQETQYF

D gene: TRBD2
J gene: TRBJ2-3
V gene: TRBV18
clone size: once
CDR3 DNA: TGTGCCAGCTCAACACGAATGCGGGAGGGGGATACGCAGTATTTT
CDR3 protein: CASSTRMREGDTQYF

D gene: .
J gene: TRBJ2-2
V gene: TRBV19
clone size: .
CDR3 DNA: TGTGCCAGTAGTATAGGCGAGGCCAAGTCATCGAACACCGGGGAGCTGTTTTTT
CDR3 protein: CASSIGEAKSSNTGELFF

D gene: TRBD1
J gene: TRBJ1-5
V gene: TRBV19
clone size: .
CDR3 DNA: TGTGCCAGTAGTCCCTACACAGGGGGCAAACAGCCCCAGCATTTT
CDR3 protein: CASSPYTGGKQPQHF

D gene: .
J gene: TRBJ2-5
V gene: TRBV19
clone size: .
CDR3 DNA: TGTGCCAGTAGTATCGGTCCTGGCGGGTACCAAGAGACCCAGTACTTC
CDR3 protein: CASSIGPGGYQETQYF

D gene: TRBD2
J gene: TRBJ2-3
V gene: TRBV19
clone size: .
CDR3 DNA: TGTGCCAGTAGTGTTGATAGCGGGAGGGCCGCAGATACGCAGTATTTT
CDR3 protein: CASSVDSGRAADTQYF

D gene: .
J gene: TRBJ1-3
V gene: TRBV28
clone size: .
CDR3 DNA: TGTGCCAGCAGTTTACCCCGGGGTGGAAACACCATATATTTT
CDR3 protein: CASSLPRGGNTIYF

D gene: .
J gene: TRBJ1-5
V gene: TRBV19
clone size: .
CDR3 DNA: TGTGCCAGTAGGGTGAGAGGGGGGGGGAATCAGCCCCAGCATTTT
CDR3 protein: CASRVRGGGNQPQHF

D gene: TRBD1
J gene: TRBJ1-2
V gene: TRBV28
clone size: .
CDR3 DNA: TGTGCCAGCAGGGGGACAGGGAGAAACTATGGCTACACCTTC
CDR3 protein: CASRGTGRNYGYTF

D gene: TRBD1
J gene: TRBJ1-5
V gene: TRBV6-6
clone size: .
CDR3 DNA: TGTGCCAGCAGTTACGGGGACAGGGGAAATCAGCCCCAGCATTTT
CDR3 protein: CASSYGDRGNQPQHF

D gene: .
J gene: TRBJ2-2
V gene: TRBV7-2
clone size: .
CDR3 DNA: TGTGCCAGCAGCCCGGAAGGGACGACGAACACCGGGGAGCTGTTTTTT
CDR3 protein: CASSPEGTTNTGELFF

D gene: .
J gene: TRBJ1-2
V gene: TRBV18
clone size: .
CDR3 DNA: TGTGCCAGCTCACCAGCGGCCGGCAGTGCTGATGGCTACACCTTC
CDR3 protein: CASSPAAGSADGYTF

D gene: TRBD1
J gene: TRBJ2-2
V gene: TRBV28
clone size: once
CDR3 DNA: TGTGCCAGCAAGCCGGGACAGACTTCCGGGGAGCTGTTTTTT
CDR3 protein: CASKPGQTSGELFF